These T cell receptor beta chains were read from a single sample in a study of blood T cell repertoires in COVID-19. Only in-frame clones appear in the TCRdb table, and some are missing; sequencing was by immunoSEQ multiplex PCR. The sample includes 310,000 or so clones, approximately 88% of them seen just once. Sequenced material: peripheral blood. Every receptor here comes from a man under 40 with COVID-19, enrolled during active disease. Both conserved end residues are part of each CDR3. Fields, in order: V gene, clone size, D gene, J gene, CDR3 protein, CDR3 DNA. A D gene is named only where the DNA matches it firmly. Part of the rows lack a size; the others show once, few, many or a class for expanded clones.

V gene: TRBV28; clone size: NA; D gene: TRBD1; J gene: TRBJ1-3; CDR3 protein: CASSRGGTGLRNTIYF; CDR3 DNA: TGTGCCAGCAGCCGGGGAGGGACAGGACTTAGAAACACCATATATTTT
V gene: TRBV10-1; clone size: few; D gene: NA; J gene: TRBJ2-6; CDR3 protein: CASSEQGSGANVLTF; CDR3 DNA: TGCGCCAGCAGTGAACAGGGATCCGGGGCCAACGTCCTGACTTTC
V gene: TRBV5-5; clone size: NA; D gene: NA; J gene: TRBJ2-7; CDR3 protein: CASSWDFYEQYF; CDR3 DNA: TGTGCCAGCAGCTGGGACTTCTACGAGCAGTACTTC
V gene: TRBV11-2; clone size: NA; D gene: TRBD1; J gene: TRBJ2-2; CDR3 protein: CASSLRDSPNTGELFF; CDR3 DNA: TGTGCCAGCAGCCTTAGGGACAGCCCGAACACCGGGGAGCTGTTTTTT
V gene: TRBV6-1; clone size: few; D gene: TRBD1; J gene: TRBJ2-7; CDR3 protein: CASSEAQGTGPEQYF; CDR3 DNA: TGTGCCAGCAGTGAAGCGCAAGGGACAGGGCCCGAGCAGTACTTC
V gene: TRBV7-2; clone size: NA; D gene: NA; J gene: TRBJ2-3; CDR3 protein: CASSAHTSSRRADTQYF; CDR3 DNA: TGTGCCAGCAGCGCGCACACTAGCTCGAGAAGGGCAGATACGCAGTATTTT
V gene: TRBV6-5; clone size: NA; D gene: NA; J gene: TRBJ2-1; CDR3 protein: CAIRPTGSSYNEQFF; CDR3 DNA: TGTGCCATCCGCCCAACAGGGAGCTCCTACAATGAGCAGTTCTTC
V gene: TRBV18; clone size: NA; D gene: NA; J gene: TRBJ2-1; CDR3 protein: CASSPQGTTYNEQFF; CDR3 DNA: TGTGCCAGCTCACCTCAGGGGACTACTTACAATGAGCAGTTCTTC
V gene: TRBV7-9; clone size: NA; D gene: NA; J gene: TRBJ1-6; CDR3 protein: CASSLFGQSNSPLHF; CDR3 DNA: TGTGCCAGCAGCTTATTCGGACAGTCTAATTCACCCCTCCACTTT
V gene: TRBV7-2; clone size: NA; D gene: NA; J gene: TRBJ1-5; CDR3 protein: CASSLDQGWHQPQHF; CDR3 DNA: TGTGCCAGCAGCTTAGATCAGGGATGGCATCAGCCCCAGCATTTT
V gene: TRBV5-1; clone size: once; D gene: NA; J gene: TRBJ1-1; CDR3 protein: CASSLAPVPNTEAFF; CDR3 DNA: TGCGCCAGCAGCTTGGCCCCAGTTCCGAACACTGAAGCTTTCTTT
V gene: TRBV19; clone size: NA; D gene: TRBD1; J gene: TRBJ2-5; CDR3 protein: CASSIGDRGNLETQYF; CDR3 DNA: TGTGCCAGTAGTATAGGAGACAGGGGAAATTTAGAGACCCAGTACTTC
V gene: TRBV28; clone size: NA; D gene: TRBD2; J gene: TRBJ2-7; CDR3 protein: CASSYSGSGYEQYF; CDR3 DNA: TGTGCCAGCAGTTATAGCGGGAGTGGCTACGAGCAGTACTTC
V gene: TRBV6-5; clone size: NA; D gene: TRBD2; J gene: TRBJ2-3; CDR3 protein: CASGLAGGPDTQYF; CDR3 DNA: TGTGCCAGCGGATTAGCGGGGGGGCCGGATACGCAGTATTTT
V gene: TRBV10-3; clone size: NA; D gene: TRBD1; J gene: TRBJ1-1; CDR3 protein: CAIRGQLRGTEAFF; CDR3 DNA: TGTGCCATCAGGGGACAGCTCAGGGGCACTGAAGCTTTCTTT